The clone carrying this T cell receptor beta chain was counted a few times. Its antigen is not identified. The germline V gene encodes CDR1 SGHDT and CDR2 YYEEEE. There are 12 residues in the CDR3. The V end was cut by 0 bases, the J end by 7 bases, with 8 bases between. These data come from a study of T cell repertoires in cytomegalovirus infection. Notes on the study in general: Across the ex vivo response, the dominant clonotypes were HLA-C-restricted CMV-specific TCR beta clonotypes.

TCRdb processed the reads anew with MiXCR; each CDR3 protein has one entry. The sample records fewer than 1,000,000 distinct CDR3 sequences, around 32% being singletons. The sequence was collected from a human donor in good health (CMV status not recorded). Some clones in this sample may be carry-over from other donors' samples. The chain is built from TRBV5-6 and TRBJ2-7; the D is unclear. The input for sequencing was cultured CD8+ T cells from PBMCs, taken from culture after CMV antigen stimulation. The CDR3 protein is CASSLGPLEQYV. DNA for the CDR3: TGTGCCAGCAGCTTGGGTCCTCTGGAGCAGTACGTC.